These 20 T cell receptor beta chains were sequenced from one sample in a study of immune evolution from preneoplasia to lung adenocarcinoma (dated by TCRdb to the early 2020s). The protocol used for the library was the immunoSEQ multiplex PCR assay. Entries here come from immuneACCESS through TCRdb and include only in-frame sequences with V and J called. Some clones fail to appear in such tables; in the studies checked, an unresolved V gene covers under half of the shortfall, and the cause of the remainder is unknown. The sample has around 3,600 clones on record, around 80% of them singletons. The ten largest clones capture over 10% of the sample. The specimen sequenced was FFPE minimally invasive lung adenocarcinoma tissue. The cell subset or site label on this specimen signifies: micro-invasive lung adenocarcinoma (MIA). The receptors here all came from a person aged 70 to 80 with lung adenocarcinoma.

This clone was seen more than once but under ten times. CDR3 sequence: CASSLGASVYEQYF. In DNA form, the CDR3 reads TGTGCCAGCAGCTTAGGGGCTAGCGTTTACGAGCAGTACTTC. The genes are TRBV11-2 and TRBJ2-7; possible D gene TRBD2, 6 bases. V gave up 1 base and J gave up 4 bases, with 11 bases separating them. Germline CDR1 SGHAT, CDR2 FQNNGV. The CDR3 sequence is 14 residues long.

The chain is built from TRBV10-3 and TRBJ2-3; 14 nucleotides match TRBD2. Per germline, CDR1 ENHRY and CDR2 SYGVKD. The CDR3 consists of 17 residues. Germline trimming cut 6 bases from V and 1 base from J; bases unmatched to any gene: 6. The CDR3 sequence is CAISGTSGSWGTDTQYF. The CDR3 DNA is TGTGCCATCAGCGGGACTAGCGGGAGCTGGGGCACAGATACGCAGTATTTT.

Relative to its sample, this clone is large. This sequence joins TRBV5-1 and TRBJ2-2, with D possibly TRBD2 on 6 matching bases. The CDR3 is 14 residues long. Trimming shortened V by 2 bases and J by 4 bases, and 9 bases separated the two germline ends. Germline V gives CDR1 SGHRS, CDR2 YFSETQ. CDR3 sequence: CASSFAGSTGELFF. The CDR3 region has the DNA TGCGCCAGCAGCTTTGCGGGGAGCACCGGGGAGCTGTTTTTT.

The rearrangement joins TRBV18 to TRBJ2-5, with 8 bases that match TRBD2. V was clipped by 6 bases and J by 5 bases; unmatched bases: 11. The CDR3 is 15 amino acids. Germline V gives CDR1 KGHSH, CDR2 LQKENI. CDR3 protein: CASSETGLEAETQYF. The CDR3 DNA follows: TGTGCCAGCTCGGAAACGGGACTAGAGGCTGAGACCCAGTACTTC. Based on the CDR3 plus reference TRBV18 and TRBJ2-5, the full variable domain is NAGVMQNPRHLVRRRGQEARLRCSPMKGHSHVYWYRQLPEEGLKFMVYLQKENIIDESGMPKERFSAEFPKEGPSILRIQQVVRGDSAAYFCASSETGLEAETQYFGPGTRLLVL.

The chain uses TRBV18 and TRBJ1-1; the D is unclear. Germline V CDR1 and CDR2: KGHSH, LQKENI. This CDR3 is 13 amino acids long. V was pared by 1 base and J by 6 bases, with 9 bases between. The CDR3 DNA is TGTGCCAGCTCACCACTGGGGAGGGCTGAAGCTTTCTTT. It is translated as CASSPLGRAEAFF.

The CDR3 loop reads CASSLAAQGDVGELFF. Here the CDR3 DNA reads TGTGCCAGCAGCTTAGCGGCACAGGGGGATGTCGGGGAGCTGTTTTTT. The rearrangement joins TRBV7-8 to TRBJ2-2, with 8 positions matching TRBD1. The CDR3 covers 16 residues. The germline V gene has CDR1 SGHVS and CDR2 FQNEAQ. Unmatched junction bases numbered 7, after V lost 0 bases and J lost 7 bases.

This clone is labeled large (0.1 to 1%). The chain combines TRBV30 with TRBJ2-5; possibly TRBD2 for D (6 bases). The CDR3 contains 14 residues. The V gene lost 1 base and the J gene lost 0 bases, with 9 bases spanning the gap. Germline CDR1 reads GTSNPN; CDR2 reads SVGIG (reference sequence). CDR3 sequence reads: CAWSGEEHQETQYF. DNA of the CDR3: TGTGCCTGGAGTGGGGAGGAACACCAAGAGACCCAGTACTTC. The full variable domain, rest sourced from reference TRBV30 and TRBJ2-5, is SQTIHQWPATLVQPVGSPLSLECTVEGTSNPNLYWYRQAAGRGLQLLFYSVGIGQISSEVPQNLSASRPQDRQFILSSKKLLLSDSGFYLCAWSGEEHQETQYFGPGTRLLVL.

This CDR3 is CAISEFGENTEAFF. CDR3 DNA sequence: TGTGCCATCAGTGAGTTTGGAGAGAACACTGAAGCTTTCTTT. The chain couples TRBV10-3 to TRBJ1-1; D uncertain. This CDR3 is built from 14 residues. Looked up from germline, CDR1 is ENHRY and CDR2 is SYGVKD. V lost 1 base and J lost 1, with 7 bases in between.

The chain links TRBV7-2 to TRBJ2-3, with D perhaps TRBD2 (5 bases). Trimming pared 5 bases from V and 0 bases from J, leaving 12 bases between. Germline assignment: CDR1 SGHTA and CDR2 FQGNSA. CDR3 length: 15 amino acids. The CDR3 is CASSLSDSSTDTQYF. The CDR3 DNA reads TGTGCCAGCAGCCTTAGCGATTCTAGCACAGATACGCAGTATTTT.

This chain links TRBV5-1 with TRBJ2-3; D call uncertain. V was cut by 4 bases and J by 4 bases, with 19 bases left in between. The CDR3 spans 16 residues. Germline CDR1 and CDR2: SGHRS and YFSETQ. The CDR3 here is CASSPDPWGSPDTQYF. The CDR3 DNA is TGCGCCAGCAGCCCAGACCCCTGGGGATCCCCAGATACGCAGTATTTT.

The chain carries TRBV5-1 and TRBJ2-7, with D unresolved. The V gene lost 0 bases and the J gene lost 4 bases, with 8 bases spanning the gap. Germline assignment: CDR1 SGHRS and CDR2 YFSETQ. The CDR3 extends over 13 amino acids. The CDR3 DNA follows: TGCGCCAGCAGCTTGGCAGGTCGGTACGAGCAGTACTTC. Encoded protein: CASSLAGRYEQYF.

The chain is built from TRBV11-3 and TRBJ2-7; 8 nucleotides agree with TRBD1. V lost 0 bases and J lost 4; bases outside the gene matches: 8. Germline V gene sequence: CDR1 SGHNT, CDR2 YENEEA. The CDR3 consists of 16 residues. The CDR3, as DNA: TGTGCCAGCAGCTTAGATCTAGGGACAGGATCTTACGAGCAGTACTTC. As protein: CASSLDLGTGSYEQYF.

The chain couples TRBV12-5 to TRBJ2-5, with D uncertain. In germline, CDR1 is LGHNT, CDR2 FRNRAP. This CDR3 spans 13 amino acids. Trimming stripped 0 bases from V and 4 bases from J, with 6 bases between. Here the CDR3 DNA reads TGTGCTAGTGGTTTGGTGGTGGGAGAGACCCAGTACTTC. This codes for CASGLVVGETQYF.

This clone was found a few times. The chain recombines TRBV28 with TRBJ2-7, with D hard to call. V was shortened by 3 bases and J by 2 bases, with 5 bases between the two germline ends. The CDR3 has 12 residues. CDR1 is MDHEN, CDR2 SYDVKM, per germline. CDR3 coding DNA: TGTGCCAGCAGTTTTTTGCCCTACGAGCAGTACTTC. Translation: CASSFLPYEQYF.

The chain combines TRBV5-6 with TRBJ2-5, with TRBD2 matching 11 bases. The length of the CDR3 is 16 residues. Germline loops: CDR1 SGHDT, CDR2 YYEEEE. Trimming removed 1 base from V and 5 bases from J; junction bases left unmatched: 7. CDR3 sequence reads: CASSLISGRADETQYF. CDR3 nucleotides: TGTGCCAGCAGCTTGATTAGCGGGAGGGCCGACGAGACCCAGTACTTC.

This chain uses TRBV10-3 with TRBJ2-5; 11 bases are a match to TRBD1. The germline V gene encodes CDR1 ENHRY and CDR2 SYGVKD. The CDR3 extends over 15 amino acids. V lost 2 bases, J lost 5 bases, and 4 bases stayed unmatched. The CDR3 region is CAISEGQGARETQYF. CDR3 coding DNA: TGTGCCATCAGTGAGGGACAGGGGGCTCGGGAGACCCAGTACTTC.

This chain links TRBV10-3 with TRBJ2-5, with 10 bases aligning to TRBD2. The better agreement between TRBJ2-7 and the DNA end casts doubt on the J call. Germline CDR1 and CDR2: ENHRY and SYGVKD. CDR3 length: 15 residues. In DNA, the CDR3 is TGTGCCATCAGCGGGCTAGCGGGAGAAAGCAACGAGCAGTACTTC. Translated: CAISGLAGESNEQYF.

The chain is built from TRBV5-1 and TRBJ2-6, with TRBD1 matching over 7 bases. This CDR3 comprises 17 residues. J gave up 2 bases and V 1 base, and 6 bases lay outside the gene matches. The germline CDR1 and CDR2 sequences are SGHRS and YFSETQ. CDR3 amino acids: CASSLQPQGAGANVLTF. The DNA of the CDR3 is TGCGCCAGCAGCTTGCAACCCCAGGGGGCTGGGGCCAACGTCCTGACTTTC.

This clone has just a few counts. The chain uses TRBV5-1 and TRBJ2-1; D may be TRBD1 (5 bases). Germline CDR1 SGHRS, CDR2 YFSETQ. Trimming took off 0 bases at V and 7 bases at J, with 11 bases between the two ends. The CDR3 consists of 14 residues. The CDR3 coding sequence is TGCGCCAGCAGCTTGGGGCAGGGTTGGAATGAGCAGTTCTTC. It specifies CASSLGQGWNEQFF.

The CDR3 DNA follows: TGTGCCATCAGTGAGCAGGGGGGCCCTGAAGCTTTCTTT. The encoded protein is CAISEQGGPEAFF. The genes are TRBV10-3 and TRBJ1-1; TRBD1 matches 7 bases. Germline V lookup: CDR1 ENHRY, CDR2 SYGVKD. CDR3 size: 13 residues. V lost 2 bases to trimming and J lost 6 bases; unmatched junction nucleotides: 3.